This T cell receptor (beta chain) was sequenced in a study of T cells in tuberculosis. Points from the study as a whole: Some low-affinity tetramer-binding T cells may be absent from this sample.

Sorting used thawed, overnight-rested PBMC stained with anti-CD3, a viability dye and GMM-loaded CD1B tetramer. C32 glucose monomycolate from Rhodococcus equi was loaded onto the CD1B tetramers. Each donor contributed 75,000 to 100,000 sorted tetramer-negative cells. Per germline, CDR1 SEHNR and CDR2 FQNEAQ (reference sequence). Deletions cut 8 bases from V and 0 bases from J, with 10 bases between. The CDR3 loop spans 13 amino acids. Sequencing of TCR-alpha and TCR-beta chains was unpaired. The repertoire was sequenced with immunoSEQ multiplex PCR; TCRdb's copy has only in-frame clones and lacks some. The sample records roughly 92,000 clones, roughly 90% being singletons.

Input material: CD1b-GMM tetramer-negative cells sorted from PBMCs. This sequence was found in an adult woman with latent tuberculosis. This sequence joins TRBV7-9 and TRBJ1-2, with unresolved D. CDR3 in DNA: TGTGCCAGCGGTCACGGGGCTAACTATGGCTACACCTTC. Amino acids: CASGHGANYGYTF.